A selection of T cell receptor beta chains follows, all from one sample in a study of early T cells in non-severe SARS-CoV-2 infection. One entry per CDR3 protein, called by TCRdb with MiXCR from the 5' RACE reads. In the table there are roughly 81,000 distinct CDR3 sequences, 6% to 7% of which are singletons. Material for sequencing was whole blood. These receptors were taken from an adult who was a healthcare worker with PCR-confirmed SARS-CoV-2 infection or an uninfected control (not recorded which). Each CDR3 is given with its conserved first and last residue. A D gene is named only where the DNA matches it firmly. Part of the rows lack a size; the others show once, few, many or a class for expanded clones.

TRBJ2-1 | TRBD1 | TRBV6-5 | few | CASSVNVGQGSNEQFF | TGTGCCAGCAGCGTCAACGTAGGACAGGGTTCTAATGAGCAGTTCTTC
TRBJ2-1 | - | TRBV10-1 | - | CASSDSGPPNEQFF | TGCGCCAGCAGTGACTCGGGACCCCCCAATGAGCAGTTCTTC
TRBJ2-4 | - | TRBV18 | few | CASSPVVGGAKNIQYF | TGTGCCAGCTCACCTGTGGTGGGGGGAGCCAAAAACATTCAGTACTTC
TRBJ2-7 | - | TRBV7-2 | - | CASSLERKQGQYF | TGTGCCAGCAGCTTAGAACGAAAACAGGGGCAGTACTTC
TRBJ1-6 | - | TRBV13 | - | CASSLGQKSPLHF | TGTGCCAGCAGCTTAGGCCAAAAATCACCCCTCCACTTT
TRBJ1-5 | - | TRBV18 | many | CASSPVSNQPQHF | TGTGCCAGCTCACCAGTAAGCAATCAGCCCCAGCATTTT
TRBJ2-1 | - | TRBV10-3 | many | CAISQGNEQFF | TGTGCCATCAGCCAGGGTAATGAGCAGTTCTTC
TRBJ2-1 | - | TRBV25-1 | many | CASSELTTGFHNEQFF | TGTGCCAGCAGTGAATTGACGACCGGATTCCACAATGAGCAGTTCTTC
TRBJ2-5 | - | TRBV10-1 | many | CASSESLTQKTQYF | TGCGCCAGCAGTGAAAGCCTAACCCAAAAGACCCAGTACTTC
TRBJ1-2 | TRBD1 | TRBV28 | - | CASSRVPGTGYGYTF | TGTGCCAGCAGTCGAGTACCTGGGACAGGTTATGGCTACACCTTC
TRBJ1-4 | TRBD1 | TRBV27 | - | CASSSQGVVNEKLFF | TGTGCCAGCAGTTCCCAGGGGGTAGTTAATGAAAAACTGTTTTTT
TRBJ1-5 | - | TRBV19 | many | CASSISAAYSNQPQHF | TGTGCCAGTAGTATATCGGCAGCATATAGCAATCAGCCCCAGCATTTT
TRBJ2-7 | - | TRBV5-1 | - | CASSLIMGEVYEQYF | TGCGCCAGCAGCTTAATAATGGGGGAGGTCTACGAGCAGTACTTC
TRBJ1-2 | TRBD1 | TRBV6-6 | - | CASSATGTGVTNYGYTF | TGTGCCAGCAGTGCAACCGGGACAGGGGTAACTAACTATGGCTACACCTTC
TRBJ2-4 | - | TRBV2 | - | CASSERGMDIQYF | TGTGCCAGCAGTGAGAGAGGGATGGACATTCAGTACTTC
TRBJ1-4 | TRBD1 | TRBV20-1 | many | CSANLQGAGEKLFF | TGCAGTGCTAACCTACAGGGGGCGGGTGAAAAACTGTTTTTT
TRBJ1-1 | - | TRBV10-3 | many | CATRESANTEAFF | TGTGCCACCAGGGAGTCAGCGAACACTGAAGCTTTCTTT
TRBJ2-5 | - | TRBV4-2 | few | CASSQGSQSQETQYF | TGTGCCAGCAGCCAAGGGTCCCAGTCTCAAGAGACCCAGTACTTC
TRBJ1-5 | - | TRBV20-1 | few | CSASAGMGQDQPQHF | TGCAGTGCTAGTGCAGGGATGGGGCAAGATCAGCCCCAGCATTTT
TRBJ1-2 | TRBD1 | TRBV6-5 | few | CASSLEQGVSGYTF | TGTGCCAGCAGTTTAGAACAGGGGGTCAGTGGCTACACCTTC
TRBJ2-2 | - | TRBV7-6 | many | CASSMGPVTTGELFF | TGTGCCAGCAGCATGGGACCAGTAACCACCGGGGAGCTGTTTTTT
TRBJ1-1 | TRBD1 | TRBV7-2 | many | CASSLAGQGWAEAFF | TGTGCCAGCAGCTTAGCGGGACAGGGTTGGGCTGAAGCTTTCTTT
TRBJ2-1 | - | TRBV11-2 | many | CASSETSSHEQFF | TGTGCCAGCAGCGAGACTAGTAGCCATGAGCAGTTCTTC
TRBJ2-6 | - | TRBV9 | many | CASSVDTFPGANVLTF | TGTGCCAGCAGCGTAGACACGTTCCCTGGGGCCAACGTCCTGACTTTC
TRBJ2-7 | TRBD1 | TRBV4-2 | few | CASSQKQGAGHEQYF | TGTGCCAGCAGCCAAAAACAGGGGGCAGGGCACGAGCAGTACTTC
TRBJ1-1 | - | TRBV28 | many | CASSPSFTEAFF | TGTGCCAGCAGTCCATCCTTTACTGAAGCTTTCTTT
TRBJ2-7 | - | TRBV5-1 | few | CASSLSGPYEQYF | TGCGCCAGCAGCTTGTCAGGACCATACGAGCAGTACTTC
TRBJ2-1 | TRBD1 | TRBV9 | many | CASSPRDRDEQFF | TGTGCCAGCAGCCCAAGGGACAGGGACGAGCAGTTCTTC
TRBJ2-3 | TRBD1 | TRBV6-5 | few | CASSKDRVTLNTQYF | TGTGCCAGCAGTAAAGACAGGGTTACTCTTAATACGCAGTATTTT
TRBJ1-4 | TRBD1 | TRBV11-2 | - | CASSSPQPGQSEKLFF | TGTGCCAGCAGCTCACCTCAGCCGGGACAGAGTGAAAAACTGTTTTTT
TRBJ1-5 | TRBD1 | TRBV10-3 | - | CAISGTGNQPQHF | TGTGCCATCAGTGGGACAGGTAATCAGCCCCAGCATTTT
TRBJ1-1 | - | TRBV18 | many | CASKKSDGSNTEAFF | TGTGCCAGTAAGAAATCGGACGGTTCGAACACTGAAGCTTTCTTT
TRBJ2-5 | TRBD2 | TRBV4-1 | many | CARLESTPGLALETQYF | TGCGCCAGATTGGAATCCACGCCGGGACTAGCCTTAGAGACCCAGTACTTC
TRBJ2-2 | - | TRBV6-5 | few | CASSYARGVGTGELFF | TGTGCCAGCAGTTACGCCAGGGGGGTCGGCACCGGGGAGCTGTTTTTT
TRBJ2-7 | - | TRBV18 | few | CASSPMYEQYF | TGTGCCAGCTCACCCATGTACGAGCAGTACTTC
TRBJ2-1 | TRBD1 | TRBV7-2 | - | CASSANTGVVTNEQFF | TGTGCCAGCAGCGCCAACACAGGGGTTGTAACCAATGAGCAGTTCTTC
TRBJ1-6 | - | TRBV5-4 | few | CASSGLREGSYNSPLHF | TGTGCCAGCAGCGGACTCCGGGAAGGGTCCTATAATTCACCCCTCCACTTT
TRBJ1-5 | - | TRBV7-9 | many | CASSLGPNQPQHF | TGTGCCAGCAGCTTGGGGCCCAATCAGCCCCAGCATTTT
TRBJ2-1 | - | TRBV9 | many | CASSVGETSDEQFF | TGTGCCAGCAGCGTAGGCGAGACATCGGATGAGCAGTTCTTC
TRBJ2-3 | TRBD2 | TRBV4-2 | many | CASSQELLAGPTDTQYF | TGTGCCAGCAGCCAAGAGCTCCTAGCGGGGCCCACAGATACGCAGTATTTT
TRBJ1-2 | - | TRBV5-1 | few | CASSLNSGTDGYTF | TGCGCCAGCAGCCTAAATTCCGGGACGGACGGCTACACCTTC
TRBJ2-1 | - | TRBV20-1 | - | CSARPNRDFYNEQFF | TGCAGTGCTAGACCAAACAGGGATTTCTACAATGAGCAGTTCTTC
TRBJ2-7 | TRBD1 | TRBV19 | - | CASSASGTGTYEQYF | TGTGCCAGTAGTGCCTCCGGGACAGGGACCTACGAGCAGTACTTC